This T cell receptor beta chain was observed in a study of cytomegalovirus exposure and HLA in healthy donors (dated by TCRdb to between 2016 and 2019). For context, the study as a whole: According to an earlier analysis of around 600 of the donors, about 179 million T cells yielded 117 million unique TCR beta sequences and around 300 Gb of sequence data. The study was designed to test whether signatures of past pathogen exposure could be identified by cataloging public T cell receptors. Four to six DR-DQ haplotypes were handled as single units for association and clustering, since linkage in the cohort was strong. An early release that covered fewer than 800 HLA-typed donors contained approximately 320 gigabases of sequencing data and roughly 84 million unique TCR sequences. Rather than using new phenotypic data, the later analysis identified candidate immune exposures from TCR beta sequences and from how often those sequences occurred across donors. An earlier analysis of 500 to 650 of the donors applied high-throughput TCR beta sequencing to assess whether each TCR beta V gene segment acted as functional or pseudogenic. Of the approximately 400 genotyped donors, over 80% were placed in the genetic ancestry cluster associated with self-reported Caucasian donors. Every repertoire in the discovery cohort had been generated on one and the same sequencing platform. The study combined high-throughput TCR immunosequencing, statistical association of individual TCRs with disease status, and machine learning to predict cytomegalovirus infection status. Along with the roughly 670-subject first cohort, a separate validation cohort of over a hundred different subjects was used. Donor age, sex, ethnicity and CMV serostatus were collected together with the repertoire data. In a later genetic analysis, genome-wide SNP genotypes for about 55% of the 666 donors were used, and that subset was treated as a discovery cohort. HLA typing included class I and class II loci at four-digit resolution. The T cell repertoires of 550 to 850 subjects were profiled by immunosequencing and related to cytomegalovirus serostatus. Across approximately 420 genotyped donors of the cohort, an average of approximately 220,000 unique TCR beta nucleotide sequences per donor were sequenced, and around 19% of those sequences were non-productive. Typing coverage varied by locus: 629-630 donors for A, B, C, DRB1 and DQB1; approximately 500 for DQA1; over 600 for DPA1; roughly 450 for DPB1. In a later analysis, previously published TCR beta repertoires from more than 500 donors were re-analyzed and high-resolution HLA genotyping was added so that TCR occurrence patterns could be studied.

Study-wide findings and limitations: For the cohort, immune exposure information was limited to CMV serostatus. A further reported finding was that TCR beta sequences accurately predicted the HLA-A and HLA-B alleles for most subjects in the first cohort. Most TCR sequences were observed very rarely across donors, whereas some public TCRs were present in many individuals. At a false discovery rate of 0.05, a later analysis linked about 16,000 TCR beta sequences to specific HLA alleles. Because HLA typing was missing for some donors at each locus, association tests included only the typed subset. In the study, around 150 TCR beta chains were listed as associated with cytomegalovirus. The earlier analysis of some 560 of the donors excluded some 15 rarely observed V segments, including chromosome 9 orphons, because counts were too low. A later genetic analysis associated a missense DCLRE1C variant with V-gene and J-gene trimming of TCR beta chains, and an independent cohort replicated the association. Some IMGT-functional V segments, including TRBV6-2 and TRBV6-3, could not be told apart with the 87-base-pair reads, so those segments were excluded. According to a later genetic analysis, donors in an Asian-associated ancestry cluster had fewer N-insertions in productive TCRs than the roughly 660-donor mean. The authors suggested that the approach could potentially be extended to other disease states and immunological phenotypes. A few of the identified cytomegalovirus-associated TCR beta chains were confirmed in vitro to be specific for cytomegalovirus antigens. In a later analysis, HLA-associated TCR beta chains showed more clonal expansion and lower generation probabilities than non-associated chains that were equally common. The classifier was reported to diagnose cytomegalovirus status with high specificity and sensitivity in both the original cohort and the validation cohort. A later analysis found that TCR association rates varied across HLA loci, with DRB1 alleles showing the most associated TCRs and HLA-C alleles the fewest. A cluster of highly shared sequence variants was judged likely to represent a technical artifact of the sequencing pipeline. Linkage disequilibrium might explain the correlated functional status among segregating V segments, but an unknown experimental factor could not be ruled out. When HLA alleles, especially DR and DQ, strongly co-occurred, TCR associations were difficult to assign to individual alleles. Broadly in line with IMGT annotations, most TCR beta V segments showed up in productive rearrangements about 90% or about 30% of the time in an earlier analysis of 587 of the donors. According to a later analysis, most CMV-associated TCR beta chains appeared to be HLA-restricted, and the HLA associations seemed to be driven largely by CMV exposure. In a later analysis, several top co-occurrence clusters were reported to appear linked to parvovirus B19, influenza, CMV and Epstein-Barr virus. The cohort was sequenced for TCR beta chains only, and without alpha or paired-chain data the features that could be detected were limited. Sequencing depth was assumed to be roughly uniform across donors in the presence/absence analyses, though that assumption may not hold.

Spanning cysteine to phenylalanine, the CDR3 consists of 18 amino acids. Left in the record is the CDR3 DNA by itself, 54 bases read in frame from the first base. V trim: 6 bases; J trim: 3 bases; unmatched bases: 14. The germline V gene supplies CDR1 SNHLY and CDR2 FYNNEI. About this clone itself: The target of this receptor is not known. No quality values exist for individual bases; no much larger clone is one base distant.

The library was built by means of the immunoSEQ multiplex PCR assay. For the multiplex PCR, a mixture combining 60 forward primers for TCR Vbeta segments and 13 reverse primers for TCR Jbeta segments was used. A multiplex PCR assay on genomic DNA amplified the CDR3 region of rearranged TCR beta genes. The amplified TCR beta libraries were sequenced on the Illumina HiSeq System as 87-base-pair reads. The paper's processing steps were these. A later analysis tallied about 77 million unique TCR beta chains across the 700 or so repertoires, and around 9.9 million of those chains were shared by two or more donors. A nearest-neighbor algorithm error-corrected the raw reads and collapsed the reads into unique sequences, merging closely related sequences to remove PCR and sequencing errors. To assign V, D and J gene segments, CDR3 sequences were aligned to IMGT reference sequences. For a sequence to be retained, a match of at least six nucleotides was required to both a V gene segment and a J gene segment. A rearrangement was called productive if the CDR3 had no stop codons and remained in frame with V and J, and every other rearrangement was called non-productive. CDR3 was defined by IMGT convention, running from the second conserved V-encoded cysteine to the conserved J-encoded phenylalanine. The earlier analysis of about 590 of the donors excluded sequences that lacked an unambiguous match to a single V gene segment. An earlier analysis of a few hundred of the donors called V segments functional above 56.7% productive rearrangements and segregating when the between-donor standard deviation exceeded 5%. A statistical classification framework was built to diagnose cytomegalovirus status from the catalog of TCR beta chain sequences. In a later analysis, TCR nucleotide sequences were compared against IMGT/GENE-DB human TR gene sequences so that V and J genes could be assigned. A later analysis assigned CDR3 sequences and most-parsimonious VDJ recombination scenarios with the TCRdist pipeline. A later analysis defined each TCR beta chain by its CDR3 amino acid sequence plus V-gene family, and excluded reads lacking a unique V-gene family. In a later analysis, 450 to 600 highly shared, low-generation-probability nucleotide sequences were removed to address suspected cross-contamination and a sequencing artifact. For each public chain, a later analysis derived a clonal expansion index from normalized ranks of inferred template counts within each repertoire. In a later analysis, generation probabilities were computed with a VDJ recombination model fitted to out-of-frame rearrangements, and the resulting probabilities were checked against IGoR. Hypergeometric tests were used in a later analysis to score TCR-TCR, TCR-HLA and TCR-CMV co-occurrence, with a repertoire-size bias correction applied to the TCR pairs. To estimate false discovery rates, a later analysis permuted the HLA or CMV assignments 20 times. In a later analysis, co-occurring TCRs were grouped with DBSCAN, and TCRdist sequence similarity was added when clustering was performed within HLA-allele-positive subsets. For co-occurrence clustering, repertoires with fewer than 30,000 or more than 120,000 public chains were excluded, along with about five repertoires with anomalous nucleotide sharing. TCRdb re-hosts the immuneACCESS table, in-frame sequences only. Its copies lack some clones; in the studies checked, an unresolved V gene accounts for under half of them, and the cause for the rest is not known. V and J calls and clone size are given by that table; D and trimming were obtained from the DNA. For this sample the table gives approximately 270,000 clones, of which roughly 80% were detected only once. The top ten clones comprise 0.3% to 0.35% of the sample.

The cohort was made up of hundreds of healthy bone marrow donors. At the time of sampling, every cohort member was nominally healthy, though immune exposures that went unrecorded were likely present. The donor was CMV seronegative and belonged to the group of 350 to 400 seronegative cohort members. A peripheral blood sample was provided by each donor, and peripheral blood mononuclear cells were used for TCR beta sequencing. The Qiagen DNeasy Blood Extraction Kit was used to extract genomic DNA from the blood cell samples. The chain joins TRBV2 to TRBJ2-1; the junction holds 10 bases that match TRBD2. This TCR was sampled from a girl aged 2-10 years in good health and CMV-seronegative. Source material: PBMCs. The CDR3 sequence is CASSDPGLAITLYNEQFF. At the DNA level, the sequence is TGTGCCAGCAGCGATCCGGGACTAGCGATTACCCTCTACAATGAGCAGTTCTTC.